One and the same sample provided the 4 T cell receptor beta chains below, sequenced in a study of T-cell memory formation after mild COVID-19. From the 5' RACE reads, TCRdb called clonotypes with MiXCR, one entry per CDR3 protein. The sample has roughly 130,000 distinct CDR3 sequences; about 17% are singletons. Sequencing was performed on PBMCs or a T cell subset sorted from them (not recorded which). The receptors come from an adult woman who had mild COVID-19 (a few samples of this study predate the infection). Cell type and time point are not known.

A single count supports this clonotype. CDR3 loop: CAWATGLEQYF. CDR3 in DNA: TGTGCCTGGGCTACAGGGCTAGAGCAGTACTTC. The rearrangement joins TRBV30 to TRBJ2-7; TRBD1 is a possible D gene (6 bases). Looked up from germline, CDR1 is GTSNPN and CDR2 is SVGIG (reference sequence). This CDR3 is 11 amino acids long. V was clipped by 5 bases and J by 7 bases, with 12 bases between them.

In this sample, this clonotype turned up a few times. The chain couples TRBV5-1 to TRBJ2-2; D is unclear. The CDR3 loop spans 13 amino acids. Trimming removed 0 bases from V and 8 bases from J, with 8 bases in between. Germline V gene lookup returns CDR1 SGHRS and CDR2 YFSETQ. The CDR3 is CASSLAWRGELFF. DNA of the CDR3: TGCGCCAGCAGCTTGGCCTGGCGAGGGGAGCTGTTTTTT.

V gene TRBV12-3 or TRBV12-4 combines with J gene TRBJ1-2; D not resolved. Deletions cut 2 bases from V and 1 base from J, with 5 bases between. This CDR3 is 13 amino acids long. The CDR3 DNA is TGTGCCAGCAGTTTACGGGATAACTATGGCTACACCTTC. This gives the protein CASSLRDNYGYTF.

The chain combines TRBV24-1 with TRBJ2-3; possibly TRBD1 or TRBD2 for D (7 bases each). The CDR3 spans 18 residues. The germline V gene encodes CDR1 KGHDR and CDR2 SFDVKD. Trimming took 3 bases from V and 6 from J, leaving 24 bases between them. The CDR3 coding sequence is TGTGCCACCAGTGATCTCCCCGGCGGGGGACAGCCAAGGGATACGCAGTATTTT. This sequence encodes CATSDLPGGGQPRDTQYF.